Sequencing of this TCR beta chain was carried out in a study of identical twins. In this sample, this clonotype turned up a few times. Its antigen is unidentified. General observations from the study: Among out-of-frame alpha sequences shared by twins, low generation probability occurred in excess. Within cord blood, abundant beta clonotypes carried fewer insertions, but memory repertoires showed no such trend.

Trimming at V came to 6 bases and at J to 2 bases, leaving 8 bases not matched to a gene. CDR1 and CDR2 from the germline V gene are MDHEN and SYDVKM. This CDR3 region has 15 residues. Template switching added a universal primer site, and cDNA bore unique molecular identifiers. TCRdb recomputed calls from the 5' RACE reads with MiXCR, one row per CDR3 protein. The table lists around 340,000 distinct CDR3 sequences, approximately 13% of them singletons. The same sample was also studied in work on yellow fever vaccine responses in identical twins.

Sample: CD8+ T cells sorted from blood. The chain couples TRBV28 to TRBJ2-3, with 7 bases identical to TRBD1. This receptor was obtained from a woman aged 18 to 35 in good health. As DNA, the CDR3 is TGTGCCAGCAGCCTCGGACAGGCCAACACAGATACGCAGTATTTT. Translating it yields CASSLGQANTDTQYF. Using reference TRBV28 and TRBJ2-3 for the parts outside the CDR3, the full variable domain is DVKVTQSSRYLVKRTGEKVFLECVQDMDHENMFWYRQDPGLGLRLIYFSYDVKMKEKGDIPEGYSVSREKKERFSLILESASTNQTSMYLCASSLGQANTDTQYFGPGTRLTVL.